This entry lists 13 T cell receptor beta chains sequenced from one sample in a study of CD4+ T cells in melanoma. Repertoires were generated with immunoSEQ multiplex PCR, while TCRdb's copy carries only in-frame clones and drops some. The sample has about 140,000 clones, about 90% seen once. The receptor source for this set is a human donor with melanoma.

V usage is TRBV5-1 and J usage is TRBJ1-1; 11 bases align to TRBD1. Germline V lookup: CDR1 SGHRS, CDR2 YFSETQ. CDR3 size: 18 residues. The V and J ends lost 4 bases and 3 bases, in that order; junction bases with no gene match: 14. The CDR3 reads CASSPSGQGDPYDTEAFF. As DNA, the CDR3 is TGCGCCAGCAGCCCCTCGGGACAGGGGGACCCCTACGACACTGAAGCTTTCTTT.

V usage is TRBV4-2 and J usage is TRBJ1-2; D is perhaps TRBD1 (6 bases). The germline V gene encodes CDR1 LGHNA and CDR2 YNFKEQ. The CDR3 runs 13 residues. Between the trimmed V and J ends, which lost 3 bases and 4 bases, there was a span of 9 bases. The CDR3 DNA is TGTGCCAGCAGCCAGACAGGTTCCTATGGCTACACCTTC. It specifies CASSQTGSYGYTF.

This clone was recorded a few times. The rearrangement uses TRBV13 and TRBJ2-3; a weak D match, TRBD2 (7 bases). Trimming took off 5 bases at V and 5 bases at J, with 17 bases between the two ends. The CDR3 spans 15 residues. Germline V gene lookup returns CDR1 PRHDT and CDR2 FYEKMQ (reference sequence). The CDR3 bases are TGTGCCAGCAGCATGGGTCGGGGGGCGGTAGATACGCAGTATTTT. This encodes CASSMGRGAVDTQYF.

V gene TRBV7-2 combines with J gene TRBJ2-3; D is uncertain. V was cut by 5 bases and J by 1 base, with 16 bases left in between. The germline V gene has CDR1 SGHTA and CDR2 FQGNSA. CDR3 length: 16 amino acids. The CDR3 sequence is CASSLLGGLGTDTQYF. In nucleotides, the CDR3 is TGTGCCAGCAGCCTCTTGGGTGGATTGGGCACAGATACGCAGTATTTT.

The rearrangement joins TRBV27 to TRBJ2-3; no clear D. The CDR3 is 14 residues long. V was shortened by 4 bases and J by 6 bases, with 14 bases between the two germline ends. Per the germline V gene, CDR1 is MNHEY and CDR2 is SMNVEV (reference sequence). The CDR3 sequence: CASSSDIAGDTQYF. In DNA form, the CDR3 reads TGTGCCAGCAGTTCCGATATAGCAGGCGATACGCAGTATTTT.

V and J are TRBV30 and TRBJ1-6, with 9 bases identical to TRBD1. This CDR3 comprises 16 residues. With 7 bases clipped from V and 7 bases from J, the junction kept 14 bases outside the gene matches. Germline V gives CDR1 GTSNPN, CDR2 SVGIG (reference sequence). Here the CDR3 DNA reads TGTGCCTCACCCGGGACAGGGAAAAGGGGGAATTCACCCCTCCACTTT. Translating gives CASPGTGKRGNSPLHF. Drawing the rest from reference TRBV30 and TRBJ1-6, the complete variable domain is SQTIHQWPATLVQPVGSPLSLECTVEGTSNPNLYWYRQAAGRGLQLLFYSVGIGQISSEVPQNLSASRPQDRQFILSSKKLLLSDSGFYLCASPGTGKRGNSPLHFGNGTRLTVT.

The rearrangement links TRBV6-1 to TRBJ1-1; 9 bases are a match to TRBD1. V shed 3 bases, J shed 8 bases, and the junction held 4 bases outside the gene matches. The CDR3 is 13 residues long. Germline loops: CDR1 MNHNS, CDR2 SASEGT. CDR3 loop: CASSDRQGVEAFF. The DNA for the CDR3 is TGTGCCAGCAGTGACCGACAGGGGGTAGAAGCTTTCTTT.

V is TRBV6-5 and J is TRBJ1-1; the D gene is possibly TRBD1 (6 bases). The germline V gene has CDR1 MNHEY and CDR2 SVGAGI. The V end lost 0 bases, the J end lost 5 bases, and 13 bases lay between the germline ends. The CDR3 runs 15 residues. In DNA, the CDR3 is TGTGCCAGCAGTTACTCGCGGGGGCCGGCGACTGAAGCTTTCTTT. Translating gives CASSYSRGPATEAFF.

The chain recombines TRBV19 with TRBJ1-1; TRBD1 might be the D (5 bases). Trimming shortened V by 3 bases and J by 1 base, and 9 bases separated the two germline ends. Germline assignment: CDR1 LNHDA and CDR2 SQIVND (reference sequence). CDR3 length equals 14 residues. CDR3 DNA sequence: TGTGCCAGTAGTATCCAGACAGCGAACACTGAAGCTTTCTTT. Translation gives CASSIQTANTEAFF.

The J gene is TRBJ1-1, the V gene TRBV5-5, with D unclear. Per germline, CDR1 SGHKS and CDR2 YYEKEE (reference sequence). Deletions cut 1 base from V and 4 bases from J, with 14 bases between. The CDR3 contains 15 residues. CDR3: CASSLSLTYLTEAFF. The CDR3 DNA follows: TGTGCCAGCAGCTTGTCTTTGACATACCTCACTGAAGCTTTCTTT.

The V and J genes are TRBV25-1 and TRBJ2-2, with 9 bases aligning to TRBD1. The germline gives CDR1 MGHDK, CDR2 SYGVNS. The CDR3 consists of 15 residues. V gave up 2 bases and J gave up 9 bases; unmatched junction bases: 7. CDR3 sequence: CASSEPGTGIRELFF. The CDR3 DNA follows: TGTGCCAGCAGTGAACCCGGGACAGGGATCCGGGAGCTGTTTTTT.

V and J are TRBV6-6 and TRBJ2-2; D might be TRBD2 (7 bases). Germline V gene lookup returns CDR1 MNHNY and CDR2 SVGAGI (reference sequence). CDR3 length equals 15 residues. The germline V and J ends were trimmed by 8 bases and 2 bases, with 15 bases remaining between them. The CDR3 is CASGAGALNTGELFF. The CDR3 DNA sequence: TGTGCCAGCGGCGCGGGGGCCCTTAACACCGGGGAGCTGTTTTTT.

This chain uses TRBV2 with TRBJ1-2; no firm D call. Germline V gene lookup returns CDR1 SNHLY and CDR2 FYNNEI. The CDR3 loop spans 14 amino acids. Between the trimmed V and J ends, which lost 6 bases and 4 bases, there was a span of 15 bases. The CDR3: CASRGDGAGYGYTF. The CDR3 DNA follows: TGTGCCAGCAGGGGAGACGGCGCGGGCTATGGCTACACCTTC.